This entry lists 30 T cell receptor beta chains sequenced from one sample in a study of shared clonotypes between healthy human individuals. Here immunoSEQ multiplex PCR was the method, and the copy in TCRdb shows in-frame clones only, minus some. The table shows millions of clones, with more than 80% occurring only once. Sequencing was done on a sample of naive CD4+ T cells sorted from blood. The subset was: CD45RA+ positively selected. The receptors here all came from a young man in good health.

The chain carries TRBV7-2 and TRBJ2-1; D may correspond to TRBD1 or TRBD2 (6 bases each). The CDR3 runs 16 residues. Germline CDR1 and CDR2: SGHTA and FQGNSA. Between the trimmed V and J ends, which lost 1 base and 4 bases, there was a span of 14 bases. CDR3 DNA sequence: TGTGCCAGCAGCTTAGTGGGGGGCTTGTTGTACAATGAGCAGTTCTTC. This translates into CASSLVGGLLYNEQFF. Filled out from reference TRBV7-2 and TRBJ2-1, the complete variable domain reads GAGVSQSPSNKVTEKGKDVELRCDPISGHTALYWYRQSLGQGLEFLIYFQGNSAPDKSGLPSDRFSAERTGGSVSTLTIQRTQQEDSAVYLCASSLVGGLLYNEQFFGPGTRLTVL.

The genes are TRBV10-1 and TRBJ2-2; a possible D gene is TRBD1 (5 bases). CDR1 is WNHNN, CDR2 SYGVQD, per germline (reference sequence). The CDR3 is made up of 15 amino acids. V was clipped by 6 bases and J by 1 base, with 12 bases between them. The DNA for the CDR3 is TGCGCCAGCAGGGAGAATAGGGGGAACACCGGGGAGCTGTTTTTT. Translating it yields CASRENRGNTGELFF.

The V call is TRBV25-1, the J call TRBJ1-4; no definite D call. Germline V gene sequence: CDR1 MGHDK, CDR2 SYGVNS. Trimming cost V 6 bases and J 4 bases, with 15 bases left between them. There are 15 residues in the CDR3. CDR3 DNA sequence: TGTGCCAGCAGAGGCCACGACAAGGGTAATGAAAAACTGTTTTTT. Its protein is CASRGHDKGNEKLFF.

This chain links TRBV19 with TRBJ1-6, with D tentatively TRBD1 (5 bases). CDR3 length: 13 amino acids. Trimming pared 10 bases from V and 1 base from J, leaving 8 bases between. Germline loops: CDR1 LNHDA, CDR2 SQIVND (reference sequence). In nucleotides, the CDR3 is TGTGCCACCAAGGGGTCCTATAATTCACCCCTCCACTTT. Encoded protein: CATKGSYNSPLHF. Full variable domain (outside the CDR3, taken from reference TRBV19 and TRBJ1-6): DGGITQSPKYLFRKEGQNVTLSCEQNLNHDAMYWYRQDPGQGLRLIYYSQIVNDFQKGDIAEGYSVSREKKESFPLTVTSAQKNPTAFYLCATKGSYNSPLHFGNGTRLTVT.

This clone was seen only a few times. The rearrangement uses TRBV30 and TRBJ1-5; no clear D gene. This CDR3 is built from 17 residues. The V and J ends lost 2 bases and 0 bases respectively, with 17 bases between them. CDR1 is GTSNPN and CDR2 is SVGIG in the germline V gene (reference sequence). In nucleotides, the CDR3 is TGTGCCTGGAGTTCCGCACCGGGCGTCAATAGCAATCAGCCCCAGCATTTT. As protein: CAWSSAPGVNSNQPQHF.

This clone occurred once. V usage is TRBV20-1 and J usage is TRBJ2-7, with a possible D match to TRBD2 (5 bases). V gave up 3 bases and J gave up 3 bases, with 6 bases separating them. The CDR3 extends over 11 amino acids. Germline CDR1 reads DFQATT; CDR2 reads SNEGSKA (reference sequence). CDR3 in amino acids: CSASGIYEQYF. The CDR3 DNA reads TGCAGTGCTAGCGGGATCTACGAGCAGTACTTC.

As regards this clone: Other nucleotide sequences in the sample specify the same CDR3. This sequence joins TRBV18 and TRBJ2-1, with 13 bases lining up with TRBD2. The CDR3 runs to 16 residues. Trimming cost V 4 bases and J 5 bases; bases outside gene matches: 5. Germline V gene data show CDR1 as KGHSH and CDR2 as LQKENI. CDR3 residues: CASSLTGTSGNNEQFF. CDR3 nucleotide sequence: TGTGCCAGCTCACTTACCGGGACTAGCGGGAACAATGAGCAGTTCTTC.

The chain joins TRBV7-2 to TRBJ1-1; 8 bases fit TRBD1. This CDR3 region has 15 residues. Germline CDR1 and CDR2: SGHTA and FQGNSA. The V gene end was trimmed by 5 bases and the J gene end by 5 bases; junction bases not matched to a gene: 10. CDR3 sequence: CASSPFQGAWTEAFF. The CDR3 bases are TGTGCCAGCAGCCCTTTTCAGGGGGCATGGACTGAAGCTTTCTTT.

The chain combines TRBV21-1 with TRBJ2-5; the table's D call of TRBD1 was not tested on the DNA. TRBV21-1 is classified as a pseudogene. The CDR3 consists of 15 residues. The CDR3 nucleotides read TGTGCCAGCAGCAAAGTAGGCAGGTTCCGAGAGACCCAGTACTTC. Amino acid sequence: CASSKVGRFRETQYF.

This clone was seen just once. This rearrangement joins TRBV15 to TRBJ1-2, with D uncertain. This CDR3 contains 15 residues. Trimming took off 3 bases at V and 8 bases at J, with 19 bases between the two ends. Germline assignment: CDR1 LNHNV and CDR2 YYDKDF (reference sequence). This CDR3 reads CATSSAPPEGVGYTF. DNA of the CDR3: TGTGCCACCAGCAGTGCCCCTCCGGAGGGAGTGGGCTACACCTTC.

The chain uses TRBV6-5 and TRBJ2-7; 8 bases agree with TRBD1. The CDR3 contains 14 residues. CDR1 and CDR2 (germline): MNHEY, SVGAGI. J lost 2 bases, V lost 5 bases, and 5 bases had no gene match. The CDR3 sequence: CASSTGGRTYEQYF. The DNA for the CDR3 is TGTGCCAGCAGTACAGGGGGTCGGACCTACGAGCAGTACTTC.

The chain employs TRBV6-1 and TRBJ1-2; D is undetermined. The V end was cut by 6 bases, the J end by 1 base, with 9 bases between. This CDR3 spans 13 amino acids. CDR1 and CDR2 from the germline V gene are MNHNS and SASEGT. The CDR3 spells CASSLMINYGYTF. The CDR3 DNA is TGTGCCAGCAGCCTAATGATTAACTATGGCTACACCTTC.

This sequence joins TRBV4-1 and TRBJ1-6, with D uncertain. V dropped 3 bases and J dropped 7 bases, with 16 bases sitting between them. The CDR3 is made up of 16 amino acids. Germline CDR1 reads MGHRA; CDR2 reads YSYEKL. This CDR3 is CASSQAGTRGNSPLHF. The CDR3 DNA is TGCGCCAGCAGCCAGGCGGGAACACGCGGGAATTCACCCCTCCACTTT.

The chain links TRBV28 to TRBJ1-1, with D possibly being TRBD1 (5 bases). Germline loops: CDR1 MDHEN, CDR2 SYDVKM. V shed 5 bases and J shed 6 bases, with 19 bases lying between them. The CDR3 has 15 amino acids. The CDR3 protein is CASSPPGAGRAEAFF. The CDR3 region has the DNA TGTGCCAGCAGTCCGCCCGGGGCCGGGAGGGCTGAAGCTTTCTTT.

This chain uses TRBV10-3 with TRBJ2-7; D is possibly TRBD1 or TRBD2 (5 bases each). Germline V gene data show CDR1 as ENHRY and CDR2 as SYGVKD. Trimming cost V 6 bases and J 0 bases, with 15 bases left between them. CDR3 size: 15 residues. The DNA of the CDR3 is TGTGCCATCAGCGTTGGGGGTGGGAGCTCCTACGAGCAGTACTTC. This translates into CAISVGGGSSYEQYF.

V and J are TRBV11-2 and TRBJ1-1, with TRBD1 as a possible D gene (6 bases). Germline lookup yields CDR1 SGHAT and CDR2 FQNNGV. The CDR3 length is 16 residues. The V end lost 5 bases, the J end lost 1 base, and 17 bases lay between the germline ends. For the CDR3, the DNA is TGTGCCAGCAGCCAGGGGAGCTATAGGGGGAACACTGAAGCTTTCTTT. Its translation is CASSQGSYRGNTEAFF.

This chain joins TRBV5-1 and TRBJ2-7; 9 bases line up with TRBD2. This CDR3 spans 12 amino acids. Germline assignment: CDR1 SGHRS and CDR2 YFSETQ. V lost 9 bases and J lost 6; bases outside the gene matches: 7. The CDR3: CATPERGVEQYF. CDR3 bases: TGCGCCACCCCGGAGCGGGGGGTCGAGCAGTACTTC.

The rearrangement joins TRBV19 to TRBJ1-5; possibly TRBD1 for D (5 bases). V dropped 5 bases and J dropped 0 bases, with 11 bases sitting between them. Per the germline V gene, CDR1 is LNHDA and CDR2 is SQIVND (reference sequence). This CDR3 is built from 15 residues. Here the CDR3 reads CASSRDGNSNQPQHF. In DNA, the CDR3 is TGTGCCAGTAGTCGGGACGGAAATAGCAATCAGCCCCAGCATTTT.

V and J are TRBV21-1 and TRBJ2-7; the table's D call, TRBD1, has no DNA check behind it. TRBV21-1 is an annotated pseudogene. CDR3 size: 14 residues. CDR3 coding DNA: TGTGCCAGCAGCAAAGTTAGCAGGGTCCACGAGCAGTACTTC. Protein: CASSKVSRVHEQYF.

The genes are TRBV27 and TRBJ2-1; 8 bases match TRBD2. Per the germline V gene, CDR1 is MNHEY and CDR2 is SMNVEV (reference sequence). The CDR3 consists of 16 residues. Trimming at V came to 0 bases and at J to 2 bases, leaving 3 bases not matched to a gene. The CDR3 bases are TGTGCCAGCAGTTTATCACGCGGGGGGACCTACAATGAGCAGTTCTTC. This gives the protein CASSLSRGGTYNEQFF.

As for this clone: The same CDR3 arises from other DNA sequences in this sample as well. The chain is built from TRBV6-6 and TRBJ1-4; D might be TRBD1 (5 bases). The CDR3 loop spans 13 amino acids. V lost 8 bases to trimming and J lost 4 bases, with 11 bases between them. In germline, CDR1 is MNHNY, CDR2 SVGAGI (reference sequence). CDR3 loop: CASSPQGNEKLFF. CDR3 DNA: TGTGCCAGCTCACCCCAGGGTAATGAAAAACTGTTTTTT.

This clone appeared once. In DNA form, the CDR3 reads TGTGCCAGCTCTAAGGACCTCGACTCCTACAATGAGCAGTTCTTC. It codes for CASSKDLDSYNEQFF. This sequence joins TRBV25-1 and TRBJ2-1; D unclear. The CDR3 extends over 15 amino acids. The germline CDR1 and CDR2 sequences are MGHDK and SYGVNS. The germline V and J ends were trimmed by 8 bases and 0 bases, with 14 bases remaining between them. The full variable domain, completed using reference TRBV25-1 and TRBJ2-1, is EADIYQTPRYLVIGTGKKITLECSQTMGHDKMYWYQQDPGMELHLIHYSYGVNSTEKGDLSSESTVSRIRTEHFPLTLESARPSHTSQYLCASSKDLDSYNEQFFGPGTRLTVL.

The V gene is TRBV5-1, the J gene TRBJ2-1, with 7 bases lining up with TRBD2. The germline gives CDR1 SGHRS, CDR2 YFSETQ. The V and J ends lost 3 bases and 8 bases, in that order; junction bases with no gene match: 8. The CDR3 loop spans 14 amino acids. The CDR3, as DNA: TGCGCCAGCAGCTCCAGACTAGCTACGGATGAGCAGTTCTTC. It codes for CASSSRLATDEQFF.

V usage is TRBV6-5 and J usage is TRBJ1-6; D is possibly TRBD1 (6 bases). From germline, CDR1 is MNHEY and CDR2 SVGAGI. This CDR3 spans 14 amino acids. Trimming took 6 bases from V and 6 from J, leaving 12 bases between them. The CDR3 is CASRTGTRNSPLHF. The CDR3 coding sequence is TGTGCCAGCAGGACCGGGACACGTAATTCACCCCTCCACTTT.

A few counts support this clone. The CDR3 DNA sequence: TGTGCCTGGAGTGGAAGCGCAGATACGCAGTATTTT. This gives the protein CAWSGSADTQYF. The chain joins TRBV30 to TRBJ2-3, with D unclear. This CDR3 is built from 12 residues. Germline V gene sequence: CDR1 GTSNPN, CDR2 SVGIG (reference sequence). V lost 1 base and J lost 4, with 6 bases in between.

The CDR3 protein is CASRGFSGRDTGELFF. CDR3 nucleotides: TGTGCCAGCAGAGGGTTCAGCGGGAGGGACACCGGGGAGCTGTTTTTT. J is TRBJ2-2 and V is TRBV28; 10 bases map to TRBD2. V dropped 6 bases and J dropped 3; count of bases not matched to a gene: 7. The CDR3 has 16 residues. Per germline, CDR1 MDHEN and CDR2 SYDVKM.

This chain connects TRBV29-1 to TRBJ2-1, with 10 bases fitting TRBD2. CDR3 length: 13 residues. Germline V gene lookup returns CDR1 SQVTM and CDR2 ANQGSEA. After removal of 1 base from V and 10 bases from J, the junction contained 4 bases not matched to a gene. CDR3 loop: CSVEGLAGVEQFF. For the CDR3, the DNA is TGCAGCGTTGAAGGACTAGCGGGCGTCGAGCAGTTCTTC.

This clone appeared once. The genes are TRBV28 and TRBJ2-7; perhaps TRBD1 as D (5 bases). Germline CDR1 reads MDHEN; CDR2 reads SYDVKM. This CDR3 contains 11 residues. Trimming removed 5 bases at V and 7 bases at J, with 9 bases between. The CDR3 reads CASSVNREQYF. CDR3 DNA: TGTGCCAGCAGTGTTAACAGGGAGCAGTACTTC. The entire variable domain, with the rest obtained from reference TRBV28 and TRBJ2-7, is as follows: DVKVTQSSRYLVKRTGEKVFLECVQDMDHENMFWYRQDPGLGLRLIYFSYDVKMKEKGDIPEGYSVSREKKERFSLILESASTNQTSMYLCASSVNREQYFGPGTRLTVT.

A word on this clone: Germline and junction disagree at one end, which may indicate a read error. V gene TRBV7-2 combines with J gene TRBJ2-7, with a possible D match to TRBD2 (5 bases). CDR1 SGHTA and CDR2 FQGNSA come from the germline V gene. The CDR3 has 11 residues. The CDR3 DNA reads TGTGCCAGCAGCTCGGGGTACGGGCAGTACTTC. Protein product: CASSSGYGQYF.

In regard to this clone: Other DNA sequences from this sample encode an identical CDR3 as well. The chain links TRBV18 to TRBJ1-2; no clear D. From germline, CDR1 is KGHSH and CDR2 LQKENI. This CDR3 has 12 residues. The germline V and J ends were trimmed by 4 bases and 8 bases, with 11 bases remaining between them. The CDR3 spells CASSLRARGYTF. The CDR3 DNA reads TGTGCCAGCTCACTCCGGGCGCGGGGCTACACCTTC.